The rows below give T cell receptor beta chains drawn from one sample of a study of blood T cell repertoires in COVID-19. Profiled with immunoSEQ multiplex PCR; TCRdb holds only in-frame clones, not every one. The sample lists over 75,000 clones; roughly four fifths were seen once. Sequencing was carried out using peripheral blood. These receptors all come from a woman older than 75 with acute or convalescent COVID-19. The CDR3 runs from the conserved cysteine through the conserved F or W. The D gene is left open where the match is weak. Clone size is shown for a subset of rows, as once, few, many or a class of expanded clone.

V	D	size	J	CDR3	DNA
TRBV19	TRBD2	.	TRBJ2-3	CASGPGTSGSDTQYF	TGTGCCAGTGGACCCGGGACTAGCGGATCAGATACGCAGTATTTT
TRBV19	.	.	TRBJ2-2	CASSPGPTGELFF	TGTGCCAGTAGTCCAGGGCCCACCGGGGAGCTGTTTTTT
TRBV28	.	.	TRBJ2-5	CASSQGGATGEETQYF	TGTGCCAGCAGCCAAGGCGGAGCGACAGGAGAAGAGACCCAGTACTTC
TRBV5-1	.	.	TRBJ2-7	CASSLVTASYEQYF	TGCGCCAGCAGCTTGGTTACAGCTTCCTACGAGCAGTACTTC
TRBV28	TRBD1	once	TRBJ1-1	CASTRQGAAEAFF	TGTGCCAGCACCCGACAGGGGGCGGCTGAAGCTTTCTTT
TRBV6-5	.	once	TRBJ1-6	CASRPRGSYNSPLHF	TGTGCCAGCAGGCCTCGGGGCTCCTATAATTCACCCCTCCACTTT
TRBV7-2	.	few	TRBJ1-2	CASSLPDRLIGYTF	TGTGCCAGCAGCTTACCTGACAGGCTAATAGGCTACACCTTC
TRBV5-1	TRBD1	.	TRBJ1-1	CASSLWAGGRNVNTEAFF	TGCGCCAGCAGCTTGTGGGCAGGGGGCCGAAACGTGAACACTGAAGCTTTCTTT
TRBV28	.	once	TRBJ2-1	CASSWRNEQFF	TGTGCCAGCAGTTGGAGGAATGAGCAGTTCTTC
TRBV18	TRBD2	.	TRBJ2-1	CASSPPGLAGGPLSYNEQFF	TGTGCCAGCTCACCACCGGGACTAGCGGGGGGACCCCTCTCCTACAATGAGCAGTTCTTC
TRBV7-3	TRBD1	once	TRBJ1-1	CASSPGTGGTEAFF	TGTGCCAGCAGTCCCGGGACAGGGGGCACTGAAGCTTTCTTT
TRBV28	TRBD1	.	TRBJ2-1	CASSFGGQVLGEQFF	TGTGCCAGCAGTTTTGGGGGACAGGTCTTGGGTGAGCAGTTCTTC
TRBV25-1	TRBD1	.	TRBJ1-5	CASSETGTNQPQHF	TGTGCCAGCAGTGAGACAGGGACAAATCAGCCCCAGCATTTT
TRBV19	TRBD2	.	TRBJ2-7	CASKGELAGFGEQYF	TGTGCCAGTAAGGGGGAACTAGCGGGGTTTGGCGAGCAGTACTTC
TRBV7-8	.	.	TRBJ2-7	CASSDSGGLGQYF	TGTGCCAGCAGCGATTCCGGAGGGCTAGGGCAGTACTTC
TRBV27	.	few	TRBJ1-5	CASPLQRVIFNQPQHF	TGTGCCAGCCCCCTACAGCGGGTGATATTCAATCAGCCCCAGCATTTT
TRBV6-5	.	.	TRBJ1-1	CASTAGGSTEAFF	TGTGCCAGCACTGCCGGGGGTAGCACTGAAGCTTTCTTT
TRBV14	.	.	TRBJ2-2	CASSQVIKEITGELFF	TGTGCCAGCAGCCAAGTTATCAAAGAGATTACCGGGGAGCTGTTTTTT
TRBV29-1	TRBD1	few	TRBJ2-5	CSVSVGTGQETQYF	TGCAGCGTTTCCGTGGGGACAGGACAAGAGACCCAGTACTTC
TRBV28	TRBD1	.	TRBJ2-7	CASSSDRDGYEQYF	TGTGCCAGCAGTTCGGACAGGGATGGCTACGAGCAGTACTTC
TRBV6-5	TRBD1	.	TRBJ2-5	CASSWTGGAETQYF	TGTGCCAGCAGTTGGACAGGGGGCGCGGAGACCCAGTACTTC
TRBV10-3	TRBD1	.	TRBJ2-5	CATRDRDGETQYF	TGTGCCACCCGGGACAGGGACGGAGAGACCCAGTACTTC
TRBV5-1	.	.	TRBJ1-2	CASSAEGAGGYTF	TGCGCCAGCAGCGCGGAAGGGGCTGGTGGCTACACCTTC
TRBV14	.	once	TRBJ2-5	CASSSRLGGTETQYF	TGTGCCAGCAGCTCCCGGTTAGGAGGGACAGAGACCCAGTACTTC
TRBV9	.	.	TRBJ2-1	CASSVGASKQFF	TGTGCCAGCAGCGTAGGGGCTTCTAAGCAGTTCTTC
TRBV3-1/TRBV3-2	.	.	TRBJ1-2	CASSQDGEGFTF	TGTGCCAGCAGCCAAGATGGGGAGGGATTCACCTTC
TRBV18	TRBD2	.	TRBJ2-3	CASSPWEGTDTQYF	TGTGCCAGCTCACCGTGGGAGGGGACAGATACGCAGTATTTT
TRBV14	.	.	TRBJ1-1	CASSQGLGGTEAFF	TGTGCCAGCAGCCAAGGTCTGGGAGGGACTGAAGCTTTCTTT
TRBV5-6	.	.	TRBJ1-5	CASSLWGRVNQPQHF	TGTGCCAGCAGCTTGTGGGGGCGGGTCAATCAGCCCCAGCATTTT
TRBV5-5	TRBD2	.	TRBJ2-1	CASSTSWTSAGYNEQFF	TGTGCCAGCAGCACTAGCTGGACTAGCGCCGGCTACAATGAGCAGTTCTTC
TRBV4-1	.	few	TRBJ1-2	CASSSQTFLYGYTF	TGCGCCAGCAGCTCGCAGACATTTCTATATGGCTACACCTTC
TRBV3-1/TRBV3-2	TRBD1	.	TRBJ2-7	CASSQEDRGREQYF	TGTGCCAGCAGCCAAGAAGACAGGGGTCGCGAGCAGTACTTC
TRBV28	TRBD1	many	TRBJ1-5	CASSTGGLNNQPQHF	TGTGCCAGCAGTACAGGGGGCCTTAACAATCAGCCCCAGCATTTT
TRBV5-1	.	.	TRBJ2-3	CASSPGSYTDTQYF	TGCGCCAGCAGCCCCGGGTCCTACACAGATACGCAGTATTTT
TRBV19	TRBD1	.	TRBJ1-2	CASSPLGQPGGYTF	TGTGCCAGTAGTCCCCTGGGACAGCCCGGGGGCTACACCTTC
TRBV9	TRBD1	.	TRBJ2-1	CASSRQGDRGEQFF	TGTGCCAGCTCTCGACAGGGGGATCGCGGTGAGCAGTTCTTC
TRBV6-5	.	.	TRBJ1-4	CASRHGEKLFF	TGTGCCAGCCGACACGGCGAAAAACTGTTTTTT
TRBV18	.	.	TRBJ2-3	CASSGDNTDTQYF	TGTGCCAGCTCGGGGGACAACACAGATACGCAGTATTTT
TRBV4-1	.	once	TRBJ1-2	CASSQADYTRGYTF	TGCGCCAGCAGCCAGGCCGACTACACCCGCGGCTACACCTTC
TRBV5-1	.	.	TRBJ1-1	CASSLETGGNTEAFF	TGCGCCAGCAGCTTGGAGACAGGCGGGAACACTGAAGCTTTCTTT
TRBV5-1	.	.	TRBJ2-3	CASRPWGDRTDTQYF	TGCGCTAGCCGGCCGTGGGGGGATCGCACAGATACGCAGTATTTT
TRBV11-1	TRBD2	.	TRBJ2-1	CASSFGGRGYNEQFF	TGTGCCAGCAGCTTTGGCGGGAGGGGCTACAATGAGCAGTTCTTC
TRBV7-2	TRBD2	once	TRBJ2-5	CASSGGGGETQYF	TGTGCCAGCAGCGGCGGGGGAGGGGAGACCCAGTACTTC
TRBV6-6	.	.	TRBJ2-7	CAIGSYTGRTPYEQYF	TGTGCTATCGGCTCCTACACAGGTCGTACCCCCTACGAGCAGTACTTC
TRBV5-1	.	.	TRBJ2-2	CASSLGMGANTGELFF	TGCGCCAGCAGCTTGGGGATGGGCGCGAACACCGGGGAGCTGTTTTTT
TRBV27	.	.	TRBJ1-5	CASRGQLRVAANQPQHF	TGTGCCAGCAGGGGGCAGCTGAGGGTAGCGGCAAATCAGCCCCAGCATTTT
TRBV5-4	TRBD1	.	TRBJ1-1	CASSPTGGALMNTEAFF	TGTGCCAGCAGCCCCACAGGGGGGGCCCTGATGAACACTGAAGCTTTCTTT
TRBV19	.	.	TRBJ1-1	CASRPTMMNTEAFF	TGTGCCAGTAGACCGACAATGATGAACACTGAAGCTTTCTTT
TRBV7-8	TRBD1	.	TRBJ1-6	CASSPHGQVVSPLHF	TGTGCCAGCAGCCCCCATGGACAGGTGGTTTCACCCCTCCACTTT
TRBV2	.	.	TRBJ2-7	CASSERGGVYEQYF	TGTGCCAGCAGTGAAAGGGGGGGAGTCTACGAGCAGTACTTC